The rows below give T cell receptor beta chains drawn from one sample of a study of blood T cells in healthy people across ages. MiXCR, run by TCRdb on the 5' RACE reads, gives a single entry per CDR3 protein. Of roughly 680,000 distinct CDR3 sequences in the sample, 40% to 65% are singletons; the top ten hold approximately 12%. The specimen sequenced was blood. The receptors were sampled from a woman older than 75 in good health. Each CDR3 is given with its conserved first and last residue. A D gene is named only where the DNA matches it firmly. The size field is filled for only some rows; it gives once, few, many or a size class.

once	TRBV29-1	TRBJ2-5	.	TGCAGCGTTGGTGGGCCTGGAGAGACCCAGTACTTC	CSVGGPGETQYF
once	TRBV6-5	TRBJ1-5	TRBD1	TGTGCCAGCAGCCTAGGGACAGCCCAGCCCCAGCATTTT	CASSLGTAQPQHF
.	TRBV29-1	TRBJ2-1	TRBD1	TGCAGCGTTAAAGAGACAGGGGGCAACGAGCAGTTCTTC	CSVKETGGNEQFF
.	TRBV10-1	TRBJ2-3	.	TGCGCCGGTGACCGGTCATTCACAGATACGCAGTATTTT	CAGDRSFTDTQYF
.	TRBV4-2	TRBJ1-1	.	TGTGCCAGCAGCCAAGACGGGCCGGCAGGAGCTTTCTTT	CASSQDGPAGAFF
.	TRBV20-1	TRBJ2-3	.	TGCAGTGCTAGTCTCACGGGGGTGGAAGATACGCAGTATTTT	CSASLTGVEDTQYF
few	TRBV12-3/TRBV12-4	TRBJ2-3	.	TGTGCCAGCAGTTTCTTTAGCAGCGGGTCGACAGATACGCAGTATTTT	CASSFFSSGSTDTQYF
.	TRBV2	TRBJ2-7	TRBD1	TGTGCCACCGGGACAGTCCCCTACGAGCAGTACTTC	CATGTVPYEQYF
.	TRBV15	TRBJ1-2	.	TGTGCCACCAGCAGAGATCCGAGTAAGGGTGGGGGCTACACCTTC	CATSRDPSKGGGYTF
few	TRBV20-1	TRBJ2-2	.	TGCAGTGCTAGTGACAGGAGGGTCGGGGAGCTGTTTTTT	CSASDRRVGELFF
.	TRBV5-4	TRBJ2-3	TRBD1	TGTGCCAGCAGCTCCGGACAGGCTAGCACAGATACGCAGTATTTT	CASSSGQASTDTQYF
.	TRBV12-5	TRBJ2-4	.	TGTGCTAGTGGTTTGGTTCTCGAGAGGTGGGAAAACATTCAGTACTTC	CASGLVLERWENIQYF
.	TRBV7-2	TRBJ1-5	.	TGTGCCAGCAGCGTGGACAGTGCGTTGGCTCAGCCCCAGCATTTT	CASSVDSALAQPQHF
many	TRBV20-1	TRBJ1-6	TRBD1	TGCAGTGCTCCGAGGACAGGGGTCGATAATTCACCCCTCCACTTT	CSAPRTGVDNSPLHF
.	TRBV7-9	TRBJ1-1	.	TGTGCCAGCAGCCTACCCTATGGGCTTTCTGAAGCTTTCTTT	CASSLPYGLSEAFF
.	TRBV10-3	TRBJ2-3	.	TGTGCCACTAAGGGAGACAGATTAAGCACAGATACGCAGTATTTT	CATKGDRLSTDTQYF
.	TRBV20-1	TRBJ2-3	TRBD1	TGCAGTGCGCCGGACAGGGGGAGGATAGATACGCAGTATTTT	CSAPDRGRIDTQYF
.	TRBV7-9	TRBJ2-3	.	TGTGCCAGCAGCGCCCGGGTCCCCTATACGCAGTATTTT	CASSARVPYTQYF
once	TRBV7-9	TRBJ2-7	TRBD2	TGTGCCAGCAGCTTGACTGCGGGACTAGGCTCCTACGAGCAGTACTTC	CASSLTAGLGSYEQYF
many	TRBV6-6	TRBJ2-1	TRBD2	TGTGCCAGCAGTCCGGGGACTAGCGGGAGGACTTATGAGCAGTTCTTC	CASSPGTSGRTYEQFF
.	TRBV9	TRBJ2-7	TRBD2	TGTGCCAGCAGCGCCTGGGGACTAGCGGACGAGCAGTACTTC	CASSAWGLADEQYF
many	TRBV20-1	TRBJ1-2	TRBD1	TGCAGTGCTAGAGTTACAGGGGGTAACTATGGCTACACCTTC	CSARVTGGNYGYTF
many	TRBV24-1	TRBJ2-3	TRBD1	TGTGCCACCAGTGACACAGGGGGCAAAGGAGATACGCAGTATTTT	CATSDTGGKGDTQYF
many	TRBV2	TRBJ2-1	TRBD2	TGTGCCAGCAGTGAAGGGGACTACTACAATGAGCAGTTCTTC	CASSEGDYYNEQFF
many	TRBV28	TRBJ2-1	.	TGTGCCAGCAGTTTGGGGATCCCACCCGAGCAGTTCTTC	CASSLGIPPEQFF
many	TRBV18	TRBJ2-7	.	TGTGCCAGCTCACCGGCGCCGCCGGGATCCGAAACGGAGCAGTACTTC	CASSPAPPGSETEQYF
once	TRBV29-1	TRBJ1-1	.	TGCAGCGGGCTGGGTGCTTTCGGCACTGAAGCTTTCTTT	CSGLGAFGTEAFF
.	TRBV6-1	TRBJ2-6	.	TGTACCAGCACCTTCGTTCCCGGGAACTCTGGGGCCAACGTCCTGACTTTC	CTSTFVPGNSGANVLTF
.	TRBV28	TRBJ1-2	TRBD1	TGTGCCAGCAGTGATCGGGACAGGGACCATCTAAACTATGGCTACACCTTC	CASSDRDRDHLNYGYTF
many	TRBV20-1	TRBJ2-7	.	TGCAGTGCTAGAGATCCCCTCAGGGCCGGCGAGCAGTACTTC	CSARDPLRAGEQYF
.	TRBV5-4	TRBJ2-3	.	TGTGCCAGCAGCTTGGTGTCGGGGATCACAGATACGCAGTATTTT	CASSLVSGITDTQYF
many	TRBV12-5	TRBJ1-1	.	TGTGCTAGTGCTCCCCCCCCCCGGCACACTGAAGCTTTCTTT	CASAPPPRHTEAFF
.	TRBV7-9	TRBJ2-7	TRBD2	TGTGCCAGCAGCTTAATTTCGACTAGCGGGGGGAATGAGCAGTACTTC	CASSLISTSGGNEQYF
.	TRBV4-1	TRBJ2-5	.	TGCGCCAGCAGCCAAGGGAGCCAGACGGAGACCCAGTACTTC	CASSQGSQTETQYF
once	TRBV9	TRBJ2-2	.	TGTGCCAGCAGCGTAGGTTACTTGAACACCGGGGAGCTGTTTTTT	CASSVGYLNTGELFF
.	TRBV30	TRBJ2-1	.	TGTGCCTGGAGTGTACGGGGAGGCTCCCAACTCTACAATGAGCAGTTCTTC	CAWSVRGGSQLYNEQFF
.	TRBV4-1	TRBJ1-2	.	TGCGCCAGCAGCCAAGGCCCACAAGCTAACTATGGCTACACCTTC	CASSQGPQANYGYTF
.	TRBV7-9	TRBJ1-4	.	TGTGCCAGCAGCTCACATCGAGATGAAAAACTGTTTTTT	CASSSHRDEKLFF
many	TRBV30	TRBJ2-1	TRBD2	TGTGCCTGGGATAGCGGGAGAGGCAATGAGCAGTTCTTC	CAWDSGRGNEQFF
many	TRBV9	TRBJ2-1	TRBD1	TGTGCCAGCAGCGTAGTTGGCTCTTGGACAGGGGGCAATGAGCAGTTCTTC	CASSVVGSWTGGNEQFF
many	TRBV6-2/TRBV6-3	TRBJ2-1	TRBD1	TGTGCCAGCACCCGAAACCTTAACAGGGGGGAAATGGGGAATGAGCAGTTCTTC	CASTRNLNRGEMGNEQFF
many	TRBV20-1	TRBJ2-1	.	TGCAGTGCTAGTCGGGCGTTGAACAATGAGCAGTTCTTC	CSASRALNNEQFF
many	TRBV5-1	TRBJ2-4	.	TGCGCCAGCAGCCCGCGGTTGGGTGAAAACATTCAGTACTTC	CASSPRLGENIQYF
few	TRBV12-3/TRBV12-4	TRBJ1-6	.	TGTGCCAGCAGTCTGCCGATGGGACCCCTCCACTTT	CASSLPMGPLHF
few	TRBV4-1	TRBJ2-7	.	TGCGCCAGCAGCCAAGCGGGGACGGACGGCGGGGAGCAGTACTTC	CASSQAGTDGGEQYF
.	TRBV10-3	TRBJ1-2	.	TGTGCCATCAGTGAGTCGATCACAGGGCAGGGGAATGGCTACACCTTC	CAISESITGQGNGYTF
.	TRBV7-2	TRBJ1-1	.	TGTGCCAGCAGCTCCCACACTGAAGCTTTCTTT	CASSSHTEAFF